This TCR beta chain was obtained from a study of cytomegalovirus exposure and HLA in healthy donors. Study conclusions and caveats: In a later analysis, TCR beta V- and J-gene trimming was associated with a missense DCLRE1C variant. Using the classifier, cytomegalovirus status was reportedly diagnosed with high specificity and sensitivity. Through in vitro validation, three CMV-associated chains were shown to be specific for CMV antigens.

The CDR3 loop spans 15 amino acids. CDR1 MNHEY and CDR2 SMNVEV come from the germline V gene (reference sequence). The V segment lost 5 bases and the J segment 3 bases; nucleotides outside the gene matches: 9. A multiplex PCR was run with 60 Vbeta primers and 13 Jbeta primers. Assay used: immunoSEQ multiplex PCR; TCRdb lists only in-frame clones, some missing. The sample includes about 160,000 clones, roughly 76% seen only once; the top ten take over 1.2%. While unrecorded immune exposures were likely, the donors were nominally healthy when sampled. This clone was seen more than once but under ten times. Its antigen remains unidentified.

Sequencing used PBMCs. The genes are TRBV27 and TRBJ1-2; 7 nucleotides line up with TRBD1. The TCR was taken from a man in his 60s in good health and CMV-seronegative. The CDR3 reads CASSTDRATDYGYTF. CDR3 coding DNA: TGTGCCAGCAGTACCGACAGGGCGACTGACTATGGCTACACCTTC.